These 13 T cell receptor beta chains originate from one sample sequenced in a study of CD8 T cells in ankylosing spondylitis (dated by TCRdb to the late 2010s). To prepare the library, 5' RACE was applied. The sequencer listed for this sample is Illumina HiSeq 2500. TCRdb reran the public reads through fastp at Q25 and MiXCR, keeping productive beta chains. Each entry merges the rows of one CDR3 protein and shows their most common DNA and genes. The sample profile shows under 300,000 distinct CDR3 sequences; approximately 12% of them were found once. The top ten constitute roughly 6.8% of the sample. Sequencing input: blood, either unsorted or a sorted T cell fraction (not recorded which). These receptors were taken from a male donor with ankylosing spondylitis or in good health (not recorded which).

J is TRBJ2-5 and V is TRBV11-3, with 9 nucleotides matching TRBD1. Trimming took 5 bases from V and 0 from J; bases not matched to a gene: 10. Germline loops: CDR1 SGHNT, CDR2 YENEEA. The CDR3 extends over 17 amino acids. The CDR3 reads CASSQASGTGYQETQYF. CDR3 DNA sequence: TGTGCCAGCAGCCAGGCTTCCGGGACAGGGTACCAAGAGACCCAGTACTTC. The full variable domain, its missing parts supplied by reference TRBV11-3 and TRBJ2-5, is EAGVVQSPRYKIIEKKQPVAFWCNPISGHNTLYWYLQNLGQGPELLIRYENEEAVDDSQLPKDRFSAERLKGVDSTLKIQPAELGDSAVYLCASSQASGTGYQETQYFGPGTRLLVL.

This clonotype has ten or more counts. J is TRBJ2-3 and V is TRBV5-1; D not resolved. The CDR3 has 14 residues. Trimming cost V 6 bases and J 3 bases, with 14 bases left between them. Germline loops: CDR1 SGHRS, CDR2 YFSETQ. The CDR3 DNA reads TGCGCCAGCAACCCGGCCGGTGGTACAGATACGCAGTATTTT. It codes for CASNPAGGTDTQYF. The full variable domain, with the rest looked up from reference TRBV5-1 and TRBJ2-3, is KAGVTQTPRYLIKTRGQQVTLSCSPISGHRSVSWYQQTPGQGLQFLFEYFSETQRNKGNFPGRFSGRQFSNSRSEMNVSTLELGDSALYLCASNPAGGTDTQYFGPGTRLTVL.

In its sample, this clonotype was seen many times. This chain links TRBV9 with TRBJ2-5, with TRBD2 identical over 9 bases. The V gene's germline CDR1 is SGDLS and CDR2 YYNGEE. The length of the CDR3 is 14 residues. Trimming took 5 bases from V and 2 from J; bases not matched to a gene: 4. The DNA for the CDR3 is TGTGCCAGCAGTCTAGCGGGGAAACAAGAGACCCAGTACTTC. It yields the protein CASSLAGKQETQYF.

In this sample, this clonotype turned up many times. V and J are TRBV6-5 and TRBJ1-3; 10 nucleotides align to TRBD1. This CDR3 comprises 15 residues. The V and J ends lost 4 bases and 3 bases, in that order; junction bases with no gene match: 3. Germline V gene data show CDR1 as MNHEY and CDR2 as SVGAGI. The CDR3 here is CASSFGQGDGNTIYF. CDR3 coding DNA: TGTGCCAGCAGTTTCGGACAGGGGGATGGAAACACCATATATTTT.

This clonotype occurred many times. V usage is TRBV20-1 and J usage is TRBJ2-3; D might be TRBD2 (5 bases). Trimming left V 0 bases short and J 1 base short, with 14 bases between. The germline CDR1 and CDR2 sequences are DFQATT and SNEGSKA (reference sequence). This CDR3 contains 16 residues. Here the CDR3 DNA reads TGCAGTGCTAGAGAGGAGGAAGGTTACGGCACAGATACGCAGTATTTT. This encodes CSAREEEGYGTDTQYF.

The chain links TRBV5-1 to TRBJ2-2, with 7 bases lining up with TRBD1. Germline V lookup: CDR1 SGHRS, CDR2 YFSETQ. CDR3 size: 16 residues. V gave up 4 bases and J gave up 3 bases; unmatched junction bases: 9. CDR3 nucleotide sequence: TGCGCCAGCAGCCCCCGACAGGGTAGGGACACCGGGGAGCTGTTTTTT. This sequence encodes CASSPRQGRDTGELFF.

This clonotype showed up many times. The J gene is TRBJ2-3, the V gene TRBV20-1, with TRBD2 matching over 8 bases. The trim removed 4 bases at V and 7 bases at J, leaving 10 bases unmatched. The CDR3 has 14 residues. From germline, CDR1 is DFQATT and CDR2 SNEGSKA (reference sequence). The DNA of the CDR3 is TGCAGTGCTAACCGGGGGGGATCAGGGCATACGCAGTATTTT. Translated, it gives CSANRGGSGHTQYF.

This clonotype was detected ten times or more. The gene calls are TRBV12-5 and TRBJ1-5; possible D gene TRBD1, 6 bases. Trimming cost V 7 bases and J 6 bases, with 16 bases left between them. The CDR3 consists of 14 residues. Germline CDR1 reads LGHNT; CDR2 reads FRNRAP. The CDR3 is CASANGQSGQPQHF. The CDR3 DNA sequence: TGTGCTAGTGCCAACGGACAGTCAGGTCAGCCCCAGCATTTT.

This clonotype was detected only a few times. This chain uses TRBV28 with TRBJ2-1; a weak D match, TRBD2 (6 bases). Germline V gene lookup returns CDR1 MDHEN and CDR2 SYDVKM. Trimming shortened V by 6 bases and J by 4 bases, and 13 bases separated the two germline ends. This CDR3 has 14 residues. CDR3 nucleotide sequence: TGTGCCAGCAGAGCCCGGGACTTTTACAATGAGCAGTTCTTC. Translating gives CASRARDFYNEQFF.

The chain couples TRBV3-1 to TRBJ2-1; the D is unclear. From germline, CDR1 is LGHDT and CDR2 YNNKEL (reference sequence). Trimming removed 2 bases from V and 0 bases from J, with 14 bases in between. The CDR3 consists of 17 residues. The CDR3 here is CASSQLGRLSSYNEQFF. DNA for the CDR3: TGTGCCAGCAGCCAACTCGGGCGGCTAAGCTCCTACAATGAGCAGTTCTTC.

In its sample, this clonotype was seen many times. The J gene is TRBJ2-5, the V gene TRBV5-1; possibly TRBD2 for D (5 bases). The CDR3 is 16 amino acids. The germline V gene encodes CDR1 SGHRS and CDR2 YFSETQ. V dropped 5 bases and J dropped 1 base, with 18 bases sitting between them. The CDR3 DNA is TGCGCCAGCAGGGCCGGGAAACCAGCAAGCCAAGAGACCCAGTACTTC. Its translation: CASRAGKPASQETQYF.

V usage is TRBV29-1 and J usage is TRBJ2-1, with D possibly TRBD2 on 6 matching bases. The V and J ends lost 4 bases and 0 bases respectively, with 19 bases between them. The germline V gene has CDR1 SQVTM and CDR2 ANQGSEA. CDR3 length: 17 amino acids. This CDR3 reads CSVGGFWGESSYNEQFF. The CDR3 nucleotides read TGCAGCGTTGGCGGGTTCTGGGGGGAGAGCTCCTACAATGAGCAGTTCTTC.

Note on this clonotype: A much larger clonotype is one base distant, so this may be a read error. This chain uses TRBV20-1 with TRBJ1-1; 11 bases align to TRBD1. The CDR3 totals 17 residues. Germline lookup yields CDR1 DFQATT and CDR2 SNEGSKA (reference sequence). J was trimmed by 0 bases and V by 4 bases; bases with no gene match: 10. The CDR3 nucleotides are TGCAGTGCTAAGGATCCAGGGACAGGGGGGATGAACACTGAAGCTTTCTTT. This translates into CSAKDPGTGGMNTEAFF.